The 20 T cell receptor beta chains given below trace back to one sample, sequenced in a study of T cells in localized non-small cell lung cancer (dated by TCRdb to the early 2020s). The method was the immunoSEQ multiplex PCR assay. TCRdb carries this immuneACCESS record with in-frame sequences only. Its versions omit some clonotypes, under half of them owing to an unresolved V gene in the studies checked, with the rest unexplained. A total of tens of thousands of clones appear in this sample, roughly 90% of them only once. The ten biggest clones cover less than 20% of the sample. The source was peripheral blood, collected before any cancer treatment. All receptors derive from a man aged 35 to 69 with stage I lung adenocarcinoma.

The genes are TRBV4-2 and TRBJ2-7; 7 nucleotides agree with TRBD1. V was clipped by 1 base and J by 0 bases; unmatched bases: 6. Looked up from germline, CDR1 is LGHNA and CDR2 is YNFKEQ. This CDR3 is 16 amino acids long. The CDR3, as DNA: TGTGCCAGCAGCCAAGGGTGGGGGACAGACTCCTACGAGCAGTACTTC. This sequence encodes CASSQGWGTDSYEQYF.

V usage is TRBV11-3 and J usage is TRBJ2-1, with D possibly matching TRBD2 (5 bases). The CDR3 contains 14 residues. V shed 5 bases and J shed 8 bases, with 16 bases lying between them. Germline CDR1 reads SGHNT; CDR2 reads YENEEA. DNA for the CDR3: TGTGCCAGCAGCCACAGTGTCTTGAGGGATGAGCAGTTCTTC. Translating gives CASSHSVLRDEQFF.

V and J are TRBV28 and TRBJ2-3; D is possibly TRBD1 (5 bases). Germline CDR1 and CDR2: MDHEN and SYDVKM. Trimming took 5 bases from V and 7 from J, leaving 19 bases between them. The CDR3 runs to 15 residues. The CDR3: CASSGAGWGGHTQYF. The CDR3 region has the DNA TGTGCCAGCAGTGGTGCAGGGTGGGGCGGACATACGCAGTATTTT.

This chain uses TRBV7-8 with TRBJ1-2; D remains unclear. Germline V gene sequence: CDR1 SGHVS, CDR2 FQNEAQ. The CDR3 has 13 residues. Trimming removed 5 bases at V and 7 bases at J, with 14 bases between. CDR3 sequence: CASSARTKGGYTF. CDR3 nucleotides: TGTGCCAGCAGCGCCAGGACTAAGGGTGGCTACACCTTC.

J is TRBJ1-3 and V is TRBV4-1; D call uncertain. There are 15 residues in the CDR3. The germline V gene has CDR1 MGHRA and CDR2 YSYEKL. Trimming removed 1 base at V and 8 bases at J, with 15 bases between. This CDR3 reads CASSQARGLYDTIYF. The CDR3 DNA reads TGCGCCAGCAGCCAAGCCCGGGGTCTTTATGACACCATATATTTT.

The DNA of the CDR3 is TGTGCCAGCAGGTCCGGACAGGGCATCGGCTATGGCTACACCTTC. As protein: CASRSGQGIGYGYTF. J is TRBJ1-2 and V is TRBV7-9; 8 nucleotides agree with TRBD1. V shed 6 bases, J shed 4 bases, and the junction held 10 bases outside the gene matches. Per the germline V gene, CDR1 is SEHNR and CDR2 is FQNEAQ (reference sequence). The CDR3 runs to 15 residues. Full variable domain (outside the CDR3, taken from reference TRBV7-9 and TRBJ1-2): DTGVSQNPRHKITKRGQNVTFRCDPISEHNRLYWYRQTLGQGPEFLTYFQNEAQLEKSRLLSDRFSAERPKGSFSTLEIQRTEQGDSAMYLCASRSGQGIGYGYTFGSGTRLTVV.

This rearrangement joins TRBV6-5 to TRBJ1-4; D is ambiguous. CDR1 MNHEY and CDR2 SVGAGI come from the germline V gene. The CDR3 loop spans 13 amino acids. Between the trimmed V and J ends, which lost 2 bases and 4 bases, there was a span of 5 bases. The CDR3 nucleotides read TGTGCCAGCAGTTACAGCCTTAATGAAAAACTGTTTTTT. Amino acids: CASSYSLNEKLFF.

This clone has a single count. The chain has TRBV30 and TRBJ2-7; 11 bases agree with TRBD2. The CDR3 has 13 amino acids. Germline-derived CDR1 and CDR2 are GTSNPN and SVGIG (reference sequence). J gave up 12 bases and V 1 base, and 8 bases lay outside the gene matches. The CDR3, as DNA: TGTGCCTGGAGTGATGGGACTAGCGGTGGTAGGTACTTC. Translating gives CAWSDGTSGGRYF. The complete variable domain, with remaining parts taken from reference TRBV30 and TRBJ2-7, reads SQTIHQWPATLVQPVGSPLSLECTVEGTSNPNLYWYRQAAGRGLQLLFYSVGIGQISSEVPQNLSASRPQDRQFILSSKKLLLSDSGFYLCAWSDGTSGGRYFGPGTRLTVT.

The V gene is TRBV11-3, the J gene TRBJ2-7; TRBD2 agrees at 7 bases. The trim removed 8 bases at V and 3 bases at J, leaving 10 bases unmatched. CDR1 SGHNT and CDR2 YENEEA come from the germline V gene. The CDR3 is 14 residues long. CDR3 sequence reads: CASALPGGSYEQYF. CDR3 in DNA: TGTGCCAGCGCCCTACCTGGCGGGAGCTACGAGCAGTACTTC. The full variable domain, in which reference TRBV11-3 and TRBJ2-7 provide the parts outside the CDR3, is EAGVVQSPRYKIIEKKQPVAFWCNPISGHNTLYWYLQNLGQGPELLIRYENEEAVDDSQLPKDRFSAERLKGVDSTLKIQPAELGDSAVYLCASALPGGSYEQYFGPGTRLTVT.

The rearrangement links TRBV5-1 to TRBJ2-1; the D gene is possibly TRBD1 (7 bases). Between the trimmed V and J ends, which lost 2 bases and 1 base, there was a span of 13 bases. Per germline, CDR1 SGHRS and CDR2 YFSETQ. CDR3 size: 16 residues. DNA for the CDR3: TGCGCCAGCAGCTTTTTGTCAGGGGGGTCCTACAATGAGCAGTTCTTC. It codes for CASSFLSGGSYNEQFF.

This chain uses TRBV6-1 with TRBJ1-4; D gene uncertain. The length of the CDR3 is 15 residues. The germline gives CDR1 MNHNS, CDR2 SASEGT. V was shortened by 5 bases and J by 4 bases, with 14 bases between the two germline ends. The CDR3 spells CASSRSVQINEKLFF. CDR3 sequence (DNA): TGTGCCAGCAGTCGAAGTGTGCAGATTAATGAAAAACTGTTTTTT.

The CDR3 spells CASSEEVDGGNTIYF. The CDR3 DNA is TGTGCCAGCAGTGAAGAGGTTGACGGTGGTAACACCATATATTTT. V and J are TRBV6-1 and TRBJ1-3; no reliable D call. This CDR3 comprises 15 residues. Germline V lookup: CDR1 MNHNS, CDR2 SASEGT. With 1 base removed from V and 7 bases from J, the gap between germline ends came to 14 bases.

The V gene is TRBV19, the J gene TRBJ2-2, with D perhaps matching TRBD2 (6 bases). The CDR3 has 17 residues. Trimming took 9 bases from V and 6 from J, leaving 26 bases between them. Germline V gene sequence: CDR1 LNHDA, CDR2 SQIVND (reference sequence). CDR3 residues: CASAEPSLALRAGELFF. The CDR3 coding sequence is TGTGCCAGCGCCGAACCCTCACTAGCCCTGCGGGCCGGGGAGCTGTTTTTT. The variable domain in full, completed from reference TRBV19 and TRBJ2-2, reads DGGITQSPKYLFRKEGQNVTLSCEQNLNHDAMYWYRQDPGQGLRLIYYSQIVNDFQKGDIAEGYSVSREKKESFPLTVTSAQKNPTAFYLCASAEPSLALRAGELFFGEGSRLTVL.

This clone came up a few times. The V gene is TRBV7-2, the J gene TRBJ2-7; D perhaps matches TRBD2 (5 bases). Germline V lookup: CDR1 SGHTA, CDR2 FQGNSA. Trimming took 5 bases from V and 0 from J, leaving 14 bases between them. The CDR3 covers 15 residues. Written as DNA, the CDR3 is TGTGCCAGCAGCCGAGGGAGCCCATTCTCCTACGAGCAGTACTTC. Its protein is CASSRGSPFSYEQYF. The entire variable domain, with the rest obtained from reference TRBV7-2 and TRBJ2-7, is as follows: GAGVSQSPSNKVTEKGKDVELRCDPISGHTALYWYRQSLGQGLEFLIYFQGNSAPDKSGLPSDRFSAERTGGSVSTLTIQRTQQEDSAVYLCASSRGSPFSYEQYFGPGTRLTVT.

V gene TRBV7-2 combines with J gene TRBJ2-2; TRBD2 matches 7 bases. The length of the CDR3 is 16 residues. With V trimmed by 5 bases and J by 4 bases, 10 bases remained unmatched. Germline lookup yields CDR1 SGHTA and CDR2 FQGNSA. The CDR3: CASSPNGGSGTGELFF. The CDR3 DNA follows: TGTGCCAGCAGCCCCAACGGCGGGAGCGGCACCGGGGAGCTGTTTTTT. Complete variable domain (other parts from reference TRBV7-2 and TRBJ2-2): GAGVSQSPSNKVTEKGKDVELRCDPISGHTALYWYRQSLGQGLEFLIYFQGNSAPDKSGLPSDRFSAERTGGSVSTLTIQRTQQEDSAVYLCASSPNGGSGTGELFFGEGSRLTVL.

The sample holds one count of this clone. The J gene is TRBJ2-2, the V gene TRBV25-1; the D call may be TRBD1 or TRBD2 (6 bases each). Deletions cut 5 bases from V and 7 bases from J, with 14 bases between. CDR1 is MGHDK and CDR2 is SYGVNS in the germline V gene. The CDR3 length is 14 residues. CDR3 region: CASSTSGGGGELFF. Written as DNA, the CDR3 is TGTGCCAGCAGTACTTCCGGGGGCGGCGGGGAGCTGTTTTTT.

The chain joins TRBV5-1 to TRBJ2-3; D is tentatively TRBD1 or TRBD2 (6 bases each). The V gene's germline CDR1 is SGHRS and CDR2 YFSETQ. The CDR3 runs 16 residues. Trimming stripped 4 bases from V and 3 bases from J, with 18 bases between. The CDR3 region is CASSAARGHLTDTQYF. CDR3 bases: TGCGCCAGCAGCGCGGCTCGGGGGCATTTGACAGATACGCAGTATTTT. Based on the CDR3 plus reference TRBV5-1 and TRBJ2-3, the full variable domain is KAGVTQTPRYLIKTRGQQVTLSCSPISGHRSVSWYQQTPGQGLQFLFEYFSETQRNKGNFPGRFSGRQFSNSRSEMNVSTLELGDSALYLCASSAARGHLTDTQYFGPGTRLTVL.

The CDR3, as DNA: TGTGCCAGCAGCCCCAAGGGGTTCGAGCAGTACTTC. Protein sequence: CASSPKGFEQYF. The chain combines TRBV7-8 with TRBJ2-7, with TRBD1 as a possible D gene (5 bases). Germline lookup yields CDR1 SGHVS and CDR2 FQNEAQ. The CDR3 length is 12 residues. Trimming removed 5 bases at V and 6 bases at J, with 11 bases between.

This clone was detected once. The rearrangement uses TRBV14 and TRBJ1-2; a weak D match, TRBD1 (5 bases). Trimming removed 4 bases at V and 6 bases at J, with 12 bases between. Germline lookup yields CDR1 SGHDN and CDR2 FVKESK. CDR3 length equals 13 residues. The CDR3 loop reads CASSLPMGDGYTF. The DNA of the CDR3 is TGTGCCAGCAGCCTGCCTATGGGGGATGGCTACACCTTC.

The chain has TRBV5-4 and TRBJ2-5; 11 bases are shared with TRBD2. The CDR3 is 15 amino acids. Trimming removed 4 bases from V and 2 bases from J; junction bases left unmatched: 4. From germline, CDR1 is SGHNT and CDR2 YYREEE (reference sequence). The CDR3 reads CASSHGTSGQETQYF. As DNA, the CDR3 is TGTGCCAGCAGCCACGGGACTAGCGGTCAAGAGACCCAGTACTTC.